This TCR beta chain is drawn from a study of blood T cell repertoires in COVID-19. Whole-study context: Italy, Spain and the United States were the sources of the convalescent and acute COVID-19 samples.

The germline V gene has CDR1 SGDLS and CDR2 YYNGEE. There are 15 residues in the CDR3. The V segment lost 4 bases and the J segment 3 bases; nucleotides outside the gene matches: 6. Only in-frame clones appear in the TCRdb table, and some are missing; sequencing was by immunoSEQ multiplex PCR. The sample records some 140,000 clones, about four fifths being singletons. The clonotype originates from a man between 35 and 55 years old with acute COVID-19. This chain joins TRBV9 and TRBJ2-1; 8 positions match TRBD1. The source material was PBMCs or T cells enriched from blood (not recorded which). The CDR3 is CASSLQGDGYNEQFF. In DNA form, the CDR3 reads TGTGCCAGCAGCTTACAGGGGGATGGCTACAATGAGCAGTTCTTC.